The 17 T cell receptor beta chains below come from one sample, sequenced in a study of blood T cells in healthy people across ages. A J-beta primer mix and a sample-barcoded 5' primer were used in a second PCR of roughly 6 to 12 cycles. TCRdb independently ran MiXCR on the 5' RACE reads; one entry per CDR3 protein. The table has around 1.1 million distinct CDR3 sequences, around two fifths seen once. The material sequenced was blood. The receptors derive from a man between 18 and 29 years old in good health.

This chain uses TRBV3-1 with TRBJ2-7; D remains unclear. Germline CDR1 is LGHDT and CDR2 is YNNKEL (reference sequence). The CDR3 totals 14 residues. With 0 bases removed from V and 2 bases from J, the gap between germline ends came to 8 bases. The CDR3 spells CASSQDRAAYEQYF. Here the CDR3 DNA reads TGTGCCAGCAGCCAAGACCGAGCAGCCTACGAGCAGTACTTC.

V and J are TRBV7-9 and TRBJ2-1, with D unclear. V lost 4 bases and J lost 8, with 9 bases in between. The germline V gene encodes CDR1 SEHNR and CDR2 FQNEAQ (reference sequence). The CDR3 has 12 amino acids. CDR3 sequence (DNA): TGTGCCAGCAGCTCCGGAGTCTATGAGCAGTTCTTC. It codes for CASSSGVYEQFF. Looking up the rest from reference TRBV7-9 and TRBJ2-1 gives the full variable domain: DTGVSQNPRHKITKRGQNVTFRCDPISEHNRLYWYRQTLGQGPEFLTYFQNEAQLEKSRLLSDRFSAERPKGSFSTLEIQRTEQGDSAMYLCASSSGVYEQFFGPGTRLTVL.

This clonotype occurred a few times. The chain uses TRBV9 and TRBJ2-1, with 12 bases that match TRBD2. This CDR3 is 16 amino acids long. Trimming took 4 bases from V and 5 from J; bases not matched to a gene: 7. Germline values: CDR1 SGDLS, CDR2 YYNGEE. CDR3 amino acids: CASSLRLAGANNEQFF. The DNA of the CDR3 is TGTGCCAGCAGCTTGAGACTAGCGGGGGCGAACAATGAGCAGTTCTTC.

This chain links TRBV10-3 with TRBJ2-5; D unclear. This CDR3 has 12 residues. Germline loops: CDR1 ENHRY, CDR2 SYGVKD. V lost 4 bases to trimming and J lost 1 base, with 4 bases between them. The CDR3 protein is CAISAPQETQYF. CDR3 DNA sequence: TGTGCCATCAGTGCCCCCCAAGAGACCCAGTACTTC.

This clonotype was recorded many times. The rearrangement links TRBV12-3 or TRBV12-4 to TRBJ1-2; 9 positions agree with TRBD1. The CDR3 is 13 amino acids. The trim removed 8 bases at V and 8 bases at J, leaving 9 bases unmatched. In nucleotides, the CDR3 is TGTGCCAGCCGTGGGACAGGGATTGGCGGCTACACCTTC. Its translation is CASRGTGIGGYTF.

This clonotype was counted a few times. This chain uses TRBV15 with TRBJ2-1, with a weak D call TRBD1 (5 bases). The CDR3 is made up of 16 amino acids. From germline, CDR1 is LNHNV and CDR2 YYDKDF (reference sequence). V lost 0 bases to trimming and J lost 4 bases, with 13 bases between them. The DNA of the CDR3 is TGTGCCACCAGCAGAGAGGGGCGAACACCTTACAATGAGCAGTTCTTC. Translating gives CATSREGRTPYNEQFF. The full variable domain, rest sourced from reference TRBV15 and TRBJ2-1, is DAMVIQNPRYQVTQFGKPVTLSCSQTLNHNVMYWYQQKSSQAPKLLFHYYDKDFNNEADTPDNFQSRRPNTSFCFLDIRSPGLGDTAMYLCATSREGRTPYNEQFFGPGTRLTVL.

This clonotype was seen only a few times. The chain carries TRBV29-1 and TRBJ1-2; D perhaps matches TRBD1 (5 bases). V was clipped by 7 bases and J by 7 bases, with 19 bases between them. This CDR3 is 13 amino acids long. Germline loops: CDR1 SQVTM, CDR2 ANQGSEA. The chain's CDR3 is CSARTGLFGGYTF. CDR3 coding DNA: TGCAGCGCCCGGACGGGACTCTTCGGTGGCTACACCTTC.

The CDR3 region is CASSVTSRGSTDTQYF. The CDR3 DNA reads as TGTGCCAGCAGCGTAACGAGCAGGGGAAGCACAGATACGCAGTATTTT. The J gene is TRBJ2-3, the V gene TRBV9; weak D call: TRBD1 (6 bases). V was trimmed by 1 base and J by 0 bases, leaving 12 bases between them. CDR3 length equals 16 residues. CDR1 and CDR2 from the germline V gene are SGDLS and YYNGEE. Full variable domain (missing parts from reference TRBV9 and TRBJ2-3): DSGVTQTPKHLITATGQRVTLRCSPRSGDLSVYWYQQSLDQGLQFLIQYYNGEERAKGNILERFSAQQFPDLHSELNLSSLELGDSALYFCASSVTSRGSTDTQYFGPGTRLTVL.

Worth noting for this clonotype: A much larger clone lies one base from this, so it may be a read error. CDR3 loop: CASSLRGYNEQYF. The CDR3 nucleotides read TGTGCCAGCAGTTTACGGGGATACAATGAGCAGTACTTC. The gene calls are TRBV12-3 or TRBV12-4 and TRBJ2-1, with TRBD2 as a possible D gene (5 bases). The J call is uncertain, as TRBJ2-7 better fits the DNA end. This CDR3 contains 13 residues.

A remark on this clonotype: One end of the junction does not line up with germline, which may come from a read error. The chain has TRBV6-2 or TRBV6-3 and TRBJ2-7; 11 bases line up with TRBD2. The J call may not be correct, given that the DNA end is closer to TRBJ2-1. This CDR3 is 17 amino acids long. CDR1 is MNHEY and CDR2 is SVGEGT in the germline V gene. CDR3 in amino acids: CVSSRTAGTSGTYEQFF. CDR3 nucleotides: TGTGTCAGCAGTAGAACCGCCGGGACTAGCGGAACCTACGAGCAGTTCTTC.

This clonotype appeared a few times. The chain couples TRBV7-3 to TRBJ2-3; tentatively, D is TRBD1 (5 bases). Trimming cost V 0 bases and J 0 bases, with 10 bases left between them. The germline gives CDR1 SGHTA, CDR2 FQGTGA. The CDR3 runs 16 residues. The CDR3 loop reads CASSLTDRSSTDTQYF. The CDR3 DNA sequence: TGTGCCAGCAGCTTAACAGACAGATCTAGCACAGATACGCAGTATTTT.

V and J are TRBV12-3 or TRBV12-4 and TRBJ2-1; no clear D gene. The J call could be wrong; TRBJ2-7 is a better fit for the DNA end. CDR3 length: 14 amino acids. This CDR3 reads CASSFRSWESEQYF. CDR3 in DNA: TGTGCCAGCAGTTTTAGGAGTTGGGAAAGTGAGCAGTACTTC.

A few counts support this clonotype. The rearrangement links TRBV12-3 or TRBV12-4 to TRBJ1-5; D is undetermined. There are 16 residues in the CDR3. Trimming cost V 1 base and J 2 bases, with 12 bases left between them. CDR3: CASSLGRGGGNQPQHF. The CDR3 DNA is TGTGCCAGCAGTTTAGGCCGTGGTGGGGGCAATCAGCCCCAGCATTTT.

This sequence joins TRBV6-2 or TRBV6-3 and TRBJ1-1, with a weak D call TRBD1 (5 bases). Trimming stripped 5 bases from V and 5 bases from J, with 12 bases between. The germline CDR1 and CDR2 sequences are MNHEY and SVGEGT. The CDR3 runs to 13 residues. The CDR3 region is CASSGGERTEAFF. As DNA, the CDR3 is TGTGCCAGCAGTGGAGGGGAAAGGACTGAAGCTTTCTTT.

This clonotype has a handful of counts. This chain uses TRBV6-5 with TRBJ1-1, with 10 nucleotides matching TRBD1. Trimming removed 8 bases from V and 7 bases from J; junction bases left unmatched: 10. The CDR3 spans 14 residues. The germline V gene encodes CDR1 MNHEY and CDR2 SVGAGI. The CDR3 nucleotides read TGTGCCAGCGCCATAGACAGGGGGCACCTTGAAGCTTTCTTT. Translating gives CASAIDRGHLEAFF.

The V and J genes are TRBV12-3 or TRBV12-4 and TRBJ1-2, with 12 bases matching TRBD1. V was clipped by 3 bases and J by 6 bases; unmatched bases: 5. CDR3 length: 15 residues. Here the CDR3 DNA reads TGTGCCAGCAGTTTCGGGACAGGGGGCGTAAATGGCTACACCTTC. It yields the protein CASSFGTGGVNGYTF.

As concerns this clonotype: Relative to the germline gene, one junction end is altered; a read error may explain this. The genes are TRBV20-1 and TRBJ1-6; D gene unclear. The CDR3 runs to 14 residues. Germline V gene data show CDR1 as DFQATT and CDR2 as SNEGSKA (reference sequence). The CDR3 region is CSVRDGPHNSPLHF. The CDR3 DNA is TGCAGTGTTAGAGACGGTCCGCATAATTCACCCCTCCACTTT.